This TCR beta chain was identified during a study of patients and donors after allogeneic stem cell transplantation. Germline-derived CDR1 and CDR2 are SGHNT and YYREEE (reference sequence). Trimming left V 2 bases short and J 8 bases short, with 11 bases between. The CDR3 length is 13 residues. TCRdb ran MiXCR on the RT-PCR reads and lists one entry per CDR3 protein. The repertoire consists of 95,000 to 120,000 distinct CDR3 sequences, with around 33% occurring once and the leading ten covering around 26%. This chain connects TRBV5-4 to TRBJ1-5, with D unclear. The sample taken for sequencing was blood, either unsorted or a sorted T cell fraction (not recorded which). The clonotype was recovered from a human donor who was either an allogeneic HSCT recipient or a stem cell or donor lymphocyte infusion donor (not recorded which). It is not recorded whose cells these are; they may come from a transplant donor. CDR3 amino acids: CASSFRPEEPQHF. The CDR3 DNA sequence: TGTGCCAGCAGCTTCCGCCCTGAAGAGCCCCAGCATTTT.